The clone carrying this TCR beta chain was recorded many times. The source of the sample is a study of neurological immune-mediated disorders. Described time point: longitudinal time-point 3. TCRdb re-called the 5' RACE reads through MiXCR, storing one row per CDR3 protein. The table lists roughly 100,000 distinct CDR3 sequences, under 14% of them singletons. The clonotype comes from a female donor with HTLV-1-associated myelopathy (HAM/TSP). The sample comprised PBMCs.

DNA for the CDR3: TGCAGCGTTAGCGGTGAAGCTTTCTTT. Translation gives CSVSGEAFF. The genes are TRBV29-1 and TRBJ1-1; D uncertain. The germline V and J ends were trimmed by 5 bases and 7 bases, with 5 bases remaining between them. Germline V gene sequence: CDR1 SQVTM, CDR2 ANQGSEA. CDR3 length equals 9 residues.